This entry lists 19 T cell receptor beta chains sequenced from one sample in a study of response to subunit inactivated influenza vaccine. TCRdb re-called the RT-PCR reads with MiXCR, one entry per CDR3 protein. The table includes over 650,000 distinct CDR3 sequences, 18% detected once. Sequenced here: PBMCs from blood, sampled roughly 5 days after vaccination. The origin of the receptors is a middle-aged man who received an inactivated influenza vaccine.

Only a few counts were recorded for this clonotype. For the CDR3, the DNA is TGCAGTGCTAGAGATCGGGGGAAGACCTACAATGAGCAGTTCTTC. Translated: CSARDRGKTYNEQFF. This chain connects TRBV20-1 to TRBJ2-1, with D perhaps matching TRBD2 (6 bases). Germline V lookup: CDR1 DFQATT, CDR2 SNEGSKA (reference sequence). CDR3 length equals 15 residues. V lost 0 bases to trimming and J lost 2 bases, with 11 bases between them.

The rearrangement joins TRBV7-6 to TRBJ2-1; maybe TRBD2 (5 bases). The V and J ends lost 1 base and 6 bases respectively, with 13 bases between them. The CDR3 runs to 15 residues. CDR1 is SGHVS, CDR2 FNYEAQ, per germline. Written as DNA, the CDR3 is TGTGCCAGCAGCTTAGAGTCCGGACTGTCCAATGAGCAGTTCTTC. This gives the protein CASSLESGLSNEQFF.

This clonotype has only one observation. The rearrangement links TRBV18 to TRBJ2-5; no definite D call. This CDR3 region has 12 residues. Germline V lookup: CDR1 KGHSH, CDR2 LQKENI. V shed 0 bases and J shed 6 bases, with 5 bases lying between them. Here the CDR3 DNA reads TGTGCCAGCTCACCACCTGACAAGACCCAGTACTTC. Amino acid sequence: CASSPPDKTQYF.

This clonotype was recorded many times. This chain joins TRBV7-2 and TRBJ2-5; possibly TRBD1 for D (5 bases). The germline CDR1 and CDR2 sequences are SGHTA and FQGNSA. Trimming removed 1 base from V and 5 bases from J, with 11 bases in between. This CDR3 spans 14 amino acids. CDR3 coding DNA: TGTGCCAGCAGCTTAGGGTATCCAGGGGAGACCCAGTACTTC. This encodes CASSLGYPGETQYF.

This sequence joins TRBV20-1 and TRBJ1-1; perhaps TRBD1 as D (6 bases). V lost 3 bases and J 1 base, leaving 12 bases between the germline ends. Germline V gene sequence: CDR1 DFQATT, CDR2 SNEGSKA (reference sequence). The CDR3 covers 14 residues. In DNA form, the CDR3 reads TGCAGTGCTAGTTCAGGGGCCGGGAACACTGAAGCTTTCTTT. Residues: CSASSGAGNTEAFF.

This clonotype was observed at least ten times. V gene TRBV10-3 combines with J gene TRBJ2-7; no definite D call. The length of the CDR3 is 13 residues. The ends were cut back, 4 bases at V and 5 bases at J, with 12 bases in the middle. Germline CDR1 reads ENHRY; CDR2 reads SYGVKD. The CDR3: CAISARTADEQYF. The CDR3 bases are TGTGCCATCAGTGCTCGAACGGCGGACGAGCAGTACTTC.

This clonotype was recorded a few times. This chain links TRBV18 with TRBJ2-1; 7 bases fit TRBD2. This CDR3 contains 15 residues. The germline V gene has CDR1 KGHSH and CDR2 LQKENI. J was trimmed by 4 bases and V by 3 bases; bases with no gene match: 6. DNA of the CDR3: TGTGCCAGCTCACCCGGGCTAGCGGATTACAATGAGCAGTTCTTC. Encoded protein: CASSPGLADYNEQFF.

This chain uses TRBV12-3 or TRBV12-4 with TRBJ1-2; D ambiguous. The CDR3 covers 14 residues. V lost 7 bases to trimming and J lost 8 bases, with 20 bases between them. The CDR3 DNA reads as TGTGCCAGCACCCTCTGGGGTCACGCGAGCGGCTACACCTTC. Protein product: CASTLWGHASGYTF.

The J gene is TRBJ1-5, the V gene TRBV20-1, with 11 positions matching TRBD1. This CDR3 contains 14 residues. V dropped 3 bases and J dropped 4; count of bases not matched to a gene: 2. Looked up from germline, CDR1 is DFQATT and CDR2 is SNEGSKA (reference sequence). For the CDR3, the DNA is TGCAGTGCTAGGGGACAGGGGGGGAATCAGCCCCAGCATTTT. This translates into CSARGQGGNQPQHF.

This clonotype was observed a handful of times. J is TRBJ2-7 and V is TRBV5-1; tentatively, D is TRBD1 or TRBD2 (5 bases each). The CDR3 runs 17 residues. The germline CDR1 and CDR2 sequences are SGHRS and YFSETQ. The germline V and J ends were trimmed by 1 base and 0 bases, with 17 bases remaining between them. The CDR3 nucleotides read TGCGCCAGCAGCTTGAGGTCCGGGACGTATAACTCCTACGAGCAGTACTTC. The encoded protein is CASSLRSGTYNSYEQYF.

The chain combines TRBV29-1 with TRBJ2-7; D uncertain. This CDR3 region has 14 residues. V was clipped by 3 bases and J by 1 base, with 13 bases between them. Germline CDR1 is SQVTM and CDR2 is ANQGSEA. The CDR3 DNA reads TGCAGCGTTGAGATAGGGCCCCGATCCTACGAGCAGTACTTC. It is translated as CSVEIGPRSYEQYF.

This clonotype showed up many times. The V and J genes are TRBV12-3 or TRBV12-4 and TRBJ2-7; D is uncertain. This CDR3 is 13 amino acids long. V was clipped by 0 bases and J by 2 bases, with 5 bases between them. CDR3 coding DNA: TGTGCCAGCAGTTTAGCGAGCCCCTACGAGCAGTACTTC. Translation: CASSLASPYEQYF.

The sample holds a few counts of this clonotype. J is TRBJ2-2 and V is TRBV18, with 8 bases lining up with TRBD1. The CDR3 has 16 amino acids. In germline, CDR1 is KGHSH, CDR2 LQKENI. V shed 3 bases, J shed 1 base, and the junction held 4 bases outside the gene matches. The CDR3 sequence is CASSPAGTGNTGELFF. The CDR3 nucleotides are TGTGCCAGCTCACCGGCCGGGACAGGGAACACCGGGGAGCTGTTTTTT. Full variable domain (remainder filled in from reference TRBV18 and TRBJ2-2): NAGVMQNPRHLVRRRGQEARLRCSPMKGHSHVYWYRQLPEEGLKFMVYLQKENIIDESGMPKERFSAEFPKEGPSILRIQQVVRGDSAAYFCASSPAGTGNTGELFFGEGSRLTVL.

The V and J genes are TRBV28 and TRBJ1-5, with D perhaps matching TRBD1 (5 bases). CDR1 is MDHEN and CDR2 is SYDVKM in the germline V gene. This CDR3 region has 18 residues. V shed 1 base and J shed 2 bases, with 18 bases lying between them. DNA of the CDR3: TGTGCCAGCAGTTTATTGGGGGAGGGTTACTACGGCAATCAGCCCCAGCATTTT. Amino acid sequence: CASSLLGEGYYGNQPQHF. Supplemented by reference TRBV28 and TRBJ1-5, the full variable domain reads DVKVTQSSRYLVKRTGEKVFLECVQDMDHENMFWYRQDPGLGLRLIYFSYDVKMKEKGDIPEGYSVSREKKERFSLILESASTNQTSMYLCASSLLGEGYYGNQPQHFGDGTRLSIL.

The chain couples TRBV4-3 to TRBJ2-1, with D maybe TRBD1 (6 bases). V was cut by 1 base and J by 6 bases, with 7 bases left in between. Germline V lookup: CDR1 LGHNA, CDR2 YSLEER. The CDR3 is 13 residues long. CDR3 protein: CASSQAQGNEQFF. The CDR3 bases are TGCGCCAGCAGCCAAGCACAGGGCAATGAGCAGTTCTTC.

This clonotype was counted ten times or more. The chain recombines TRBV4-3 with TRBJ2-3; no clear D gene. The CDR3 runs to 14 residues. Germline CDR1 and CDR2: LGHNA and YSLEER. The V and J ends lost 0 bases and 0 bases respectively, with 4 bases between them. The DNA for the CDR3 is TGCGCCAGCAGCCAAGATCCTAGCACAGATACGCAGTATTTT. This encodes CASSQDPSTDTQYF.

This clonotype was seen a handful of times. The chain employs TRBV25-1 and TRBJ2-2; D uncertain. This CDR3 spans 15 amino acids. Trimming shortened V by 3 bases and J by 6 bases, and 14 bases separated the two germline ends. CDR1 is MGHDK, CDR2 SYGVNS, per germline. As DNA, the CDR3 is TGTGCCAGCAGTGACACATCCATCATCGCCGGGGAGCTGTTTTTT. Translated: CASSDTSIIAGELFF.

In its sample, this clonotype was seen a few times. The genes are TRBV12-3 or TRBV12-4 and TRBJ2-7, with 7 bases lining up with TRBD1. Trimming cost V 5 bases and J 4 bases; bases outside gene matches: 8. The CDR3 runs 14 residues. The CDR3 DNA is TGTGCCAGCAGTCGACAGGGTGGATTTTACGAGCAGTACTTC. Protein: CASSRQGGFYEQYF.

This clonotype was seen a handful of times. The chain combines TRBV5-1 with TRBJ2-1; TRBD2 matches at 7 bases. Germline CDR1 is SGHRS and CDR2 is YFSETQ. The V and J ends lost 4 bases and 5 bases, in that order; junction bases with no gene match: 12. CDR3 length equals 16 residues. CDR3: CASSPNAASGNNEQFF. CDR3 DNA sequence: TGCGCCAGCAGCCCGAACGCGGCTAGCGGTAACAATGAGCAGTTCTTC.